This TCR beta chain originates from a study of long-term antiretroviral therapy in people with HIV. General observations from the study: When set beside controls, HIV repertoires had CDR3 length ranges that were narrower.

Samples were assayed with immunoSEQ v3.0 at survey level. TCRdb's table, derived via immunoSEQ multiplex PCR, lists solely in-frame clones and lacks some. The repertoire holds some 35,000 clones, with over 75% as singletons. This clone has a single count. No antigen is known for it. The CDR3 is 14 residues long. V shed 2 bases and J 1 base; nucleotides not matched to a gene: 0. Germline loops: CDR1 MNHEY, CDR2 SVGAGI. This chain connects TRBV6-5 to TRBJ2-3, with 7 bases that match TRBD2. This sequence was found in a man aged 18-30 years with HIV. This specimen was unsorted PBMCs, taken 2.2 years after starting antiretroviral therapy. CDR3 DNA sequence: TGTGCCAGCAGTTACGCGGGGGGCACAGATACGCAGTATTTT. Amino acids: CASSYAGGTDTQYF.